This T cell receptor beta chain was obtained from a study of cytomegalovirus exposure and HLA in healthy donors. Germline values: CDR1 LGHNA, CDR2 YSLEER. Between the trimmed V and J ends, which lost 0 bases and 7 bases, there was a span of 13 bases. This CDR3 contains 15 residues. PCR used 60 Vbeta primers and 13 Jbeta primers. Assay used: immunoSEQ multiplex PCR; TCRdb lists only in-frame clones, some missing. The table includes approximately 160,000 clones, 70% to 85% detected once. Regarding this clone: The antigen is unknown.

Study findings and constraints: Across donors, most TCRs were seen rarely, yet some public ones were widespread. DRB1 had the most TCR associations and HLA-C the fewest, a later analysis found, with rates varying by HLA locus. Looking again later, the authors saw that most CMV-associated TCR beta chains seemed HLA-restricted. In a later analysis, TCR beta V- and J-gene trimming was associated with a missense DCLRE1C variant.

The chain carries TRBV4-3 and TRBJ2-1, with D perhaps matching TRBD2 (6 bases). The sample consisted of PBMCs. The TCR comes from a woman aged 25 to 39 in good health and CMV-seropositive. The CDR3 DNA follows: TGCGCCAGCAGCCAAGAGCCGGGGGTATTGAATGAGCAGTTCTTC. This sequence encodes CASSQEPGVLNEQFF.